The rows below give T cell receptor beta chains drawn from one sample of a study of blood T cell repertoires in COVID-19. Here immunoSEQ multiplex PCR was the method, and the copy in TCRdb shows in-frame clones only, minus some. The profile shows some 120,000 clones, roughly 80% of them singletons. The sequenced sample was peripheral blood. These receptors all stem from a woman aged 45-65 years with acute or convalescent COVID-19. Both conserved end residues are part of each CDR3. D genes are given only for firm matches. Size tells how often a clone was seen (once, few, many) or the class of an expanded clone, and some rows leave it out.

TRBJ2-7,-,-,TRBV5-6,TGTGCCAGCAGCCCTGGGGGACGGCGGGACAGTCCCTGGGAGCAGTACTTC,CASSPGGRRDSPWEQYF
TRBJ1-6,-,-,TRBV6-2/TRBV6-3,TGTGCCAGCAGTTACTCGATCGACACAATTTTATATAATTCACCCCTCCACTTT,CASSYSIDTILYNSPLHF
TRBJ1-1,-,-,TRBV7-2,TGTGCCAGCAGCACAGCGTTGTTACGAGGGATCAACACTGAAGCTTTCTTT,CASSTALLRGINTEAFF
TRBJ2-6,-,-,TRBV7-8,TGTGCCAGCAGCCAGGGGCAGGCCAACGTCCTGACTTTC,CASSQGQANVLTF
TRBJ1-2,-,TRBD1,TRBV6-5,TGTGCCAGCAGACCGGGACAGGCCGTAGGCTACACCTTC,CASRPGQAVGYTF
TRBJ2-3,-,TRBD1,TRBV24-1,TGTGCCACCAGGCCGACAGGGGGCCCCGACACAGATACGCAGTATTTT,CATRPTGGPDTDTQYF
TRBJ1-2,-,-,TRBV3-1/TRBV3-2,TGTGCCAGCAGCCAATCCCGACAGACCTATGGCTACACCTTC,CASSQSRQTYGYTF
TRBJ2-7,-,TRBD1,TRBV10-3,TGTGCCACCAAGGGACAGGGGGCATCTTCCGAGCAGTACTTC,CATKGQGASSEQYF
TRBJ1-5,-,-,TRBV5-1,TGCGCCAGCAGCCCGACGACAGGTAGCAATCAGCCCCAGCATTTT,CASSPTTGSNQPQHF
TRBJ1-2,-,-,TRBV3-1/TRBV3-2,TGTGCCAGCAGCCAAGAAGGAGGCAGGGGAAGGTATGGCTACACCTTC,CASSQEGGRGRYGYTF
TRBJ1-5,-,-,TRBV28,TGTGCCAGCAGTCTCGGCGGGGGTGGGGGATATAGCAATCAGCCCCAGCATTTT,CASSLGGGGGYSNQPQHF
TRBJ2-7,-,TRBD2,TRBV4-2,TGTGCCAGCAGCCAAGGACTAGCGGGGCTCGACGAGCAGTACTTC,CASSQGLAGLDEQYF
TRBJ1-1,-,-,TRBV19,TGTGCCAGTAGTATACTGCTGCGAGGGGGGAACACTGAAGCTTTCTTT,CASSILLRGGNTEAFF
TRBJ1-1,-,-,TRBV23-1,TGCGCCAGCAGTCAATCGTCAGACATGAACACTGAAGCTTTCTTT,CASSQSSDMNTEAFF
TRBJ2-7,-,TRBD1,TRBV7-8,TGTGCCAGCAGCTTTGGGACAGTCTCCTACGAGCAGTACTTC,CASSFGTVSYEQYF
TRBJ1-5,-,TRBD1,TRBV24-1,TGTGCCACCAGTGATTCGAGGACAGGCGACTATAGCAATCAGCCCCAGCATTTT,CATSDSRTGDYSNQPQHF
TRBJ1-5,-,-,TRBV7-8,TGTGCCAGCAGCTCGAGAAGGGGTTTGAGCAATCAGCCCCAGCATTTT,CASSSRRGLSNQPQHF
TRBJ2-7,-,TRBD1,TRBV28,TGTGCCAGCAGTTCGTCCGGGACAGGATCCTACGAGCAGTACTTC,CASSSSGTGSYEQYF
TRBJ2-7,-,-,TRBV28,TGTGCCAGCAGGGAACGTGGAGGGTATTCCCTTCCTTACGAGCAGTACTTC,CASRERGGYSLPYEQYF
TRBJ1-1,few,-,TRBV7-8,TGTGCCAGCAGGGCCAGGGGAACCACTGAAGCTTTCTTT,CASRARGTTEAFF
TRBJ1-1,-,-,TRBV15,TGTGCCACCAATCGGGGGGCGAACACTGAAGCTTTCTTT,CATNRGANTEAFF
TRBJ1-2,-,-,TRBV9,TGTGCCAGCACCCTAGCGGGGGCAGGGGAAGGTGGCTACACCTTC,CASTLAGAGEGGYTF
TRBJ1-3,-,-,TRBV6-1,TGTGCCAGCAGTGAACAGGGATACTCTGGAAACACCATATATTTT,CASSEQGYSGNTIYF
TRBJ2-6,-,-,TRBV25-1,TGTGCCAGCAGTGGGAGGGGTAGCTCTGGGGCCAACGTCCTGACTTTC,CASSGRGSSGANVLTF
TRBJ1-1,-,-,TRBV27,TGTGCCAGCAAAGGGGCGGTAGGCACTGAAGCTTTCTTT,CASKGAVGTEAFF
TRBJ2-3,-,TRBD2,TRBV5-4,TGTGCCAGCAGCGGGACTAGCGGGGGGGCCGGAGATACGCAGTATTTT,CASSGTSGGAGDTQYF
TRBJ1-4,-,TRBD1,TRBV19,TGTGCCAGTAGTATAGGTAACAGGGGAAATGAAAAACTGTTTTTT,CASSIGNRGNEKLFF
TRBJ1-1,-,TRBD1,TRBV29-1,TGCAGCGCAGGGGACAGGATGGACACTGAAGCTTTCTTT,CSAGDRMDTEAFF
TRBJ2-3,-,TRBD2,TRBV5-1,TGCGCCAGCAGCTCCGGGACTAGCGGGCGCACAGATACGCAGTATTTT,CASSSGTSGRTDTQYF
TRBJ2-3,-,TRBD2,TRBV6-1,TGTGCCAGCAGTGAAAGACTAGCGGGGTTTTCCACAGATACGCAGTATTTT,CASSERLAGFSTDTQYF
TRBJ2-7,-,-,TRBV11-2,TGTGCCAGCAGCTTAGGGTTCTACTCCTACGAGCAGTACTTC,CASSLGFYSYEQYF
TRBJ2-3,few,-,TRBV10-3,TGTGCCATCAGTGAGTCGAGTCCCAGCGGCGGTACAGATACGCAGTATTTT,CAISESSPSGGTDTQYF
TRBJ1-1,-,-,TRBV30,TGTGCCTGGAGTGTACTACGTCCAGGGCTTATCTCTCACACTGAAGCTTTCTTT,CAWSVLRPGLISHTEAFF
TRBJ2-2,-,TRBD1,TRBV19,TGTGCCAGTAGTACGGGACAGGGGTTTGGGGAGCTGTTTTTT,CASSTGQGFGELFF
TRBJ1-2,-,TRBD1,TRBV12-5,TGTGCTAGTGGCATGACAGGGGGTGGCTATGGCTACACCTTC,CASGMTGGGYGYTF
TRBJ2-7,few,-,TRBV7-2,TGTGCCAGCAGCTCGGTCCTCAACTCCTACGAGCAGTACTTC,CASSSVLNSYEQYF
TRBJ1-1,once,-,TRBV7-7,TGTGCCAGCAGACAAAATTCGAACACTGAAGCTTTCTTT,CASRQNSNTEAFF
TRBJ1-2,-,TRBD1,TRBV5-4,TGTGCCAGCGCGCGAGGTGGGACAGGGGGCTATGGCTACACCTTC,CASARGGTGGYGYTF
TRBJ2-7,-,TRBD1,TRBV9,TGTGCCAGCAGCCCAGGGACAGGGGCCTACGAGCAGTACTTC,CASSPGTGAYEQYF
TRBJ1-4,few,TRBD1,TRBV19,TGTGCCAGTAGTACAAGGGGCCGGGACAGGAATGAAAAACTGTTTTTT,CASSTRGRDRNEKLFF
TRBJ1-1,-,TRBD1,TRBV3-1/TRBV3-2,TGTGCCAGCAGGCGCGGGACAGGGAGGGGTAACACTGAAGCTTTCTTT,CASRRGTGRGNTEAFF